The next 14 T cell receptor beta chains were all read from a single sample in a study of shared clonotypes between healthy human individuals. Using immunoSEQ multiplex PCR, the repertoire was profiled, and TCRdb retains in-frame clones only, with some absent. The data hold 2 million to 2.5 million clones, with 80% to 95% observed a single time. Source material: naive CD4+ T cells from PBMCs. Sample subset: CD45RA+ positively selected. These receptors were taken from a man younger than 35 in good health. Some clones in this sample may be carry-over from other donors' samples.

V and J are TRBV7-9 and TRBJ1-2, with TRBD1 identical over 7 bases. V was pared by 5 bases and J by 9 bases, with 24 bases of the junction left unmatched. Germline V gives CDR1 SEHNR, CDR2 FQNEAQ (reference sequence). The CDR3 extends over 18 amino acids. CDR3 bases: TGTGCCAGCAGCCACGGCCGGGACAGCGGGTCCCTTTGGCTATGCTACACCTTC. Protein sequence: CASSHGRDSGSLWLCYTF. The full variable domain, in which reference TRBV7-9 and TRBJ1-2 provide the parts outside the CDR3, is DTGVSQNPRHKITKRGQNVTFRCDPISEHNRLYWYRQTLGQGPEFLTYFQNEAQLEKSRLLSDRFSAERPKGSFSTLEIQRTEQGDSAMYLCASSHGRDSGSLWLCYTFGSGTRLTVV.

The sample holds one count of this clone. Here the CDR3 DNA reads TGTGCCAGCAGCTTGACAGGGGTGTTGGGCGCGGACACTGAAGCTTTCTTT. This gives the protein CASSLTGVLGADTEAFF. This chain joins TRBV5-6 and TRBJ1-1, with 7 bases that match TRBD1. V lost 1 base, J lost 3 bases, and 12 bases stayed unmatched. Germline V gives CDR1 SGHDT, CDR2 YYEEEE. The CDR3 spans 17 residues.

The V gene is TRBV5-1, the J gene TRBJ2-5, with D perhaps given as TRBD1 or TRBD2 (5 bases each). CDR3 length equals 14 residues. V shed 5 bases and J shed 3 bases, with 14 bases lying between them. In germline, CDR1 is SGHRS, CDR2 YFSETQ. CDR3 DNA sequence: TGCGCCAGCAGGTCGGGGCAAGTTAAAGAGACCCAGTACTTC. Translated: CASRSGQVKETQYF. Using reference TRBV5-1 and TRBJ2-5 for the parts outside the CDR3, the full variable domain is KAGVTQTPRYLIKTRGQQVTLSCSPISGHRSVSWYQQTPGQGLQFLFEYFSETQRNKGNFPGRFSGRQFSNSRSEMNVSTLELGDSALYLCASRSGQVKETQYFGPGTRLLVL.

In DNA form, the CDR3 reads TGTGCCAGCAGTTTAGTCAGGGCGGTCACCGGGGAGCTGTTTTTT. Amino acids: CASSLVRAVTGELFF. The rearrangement links TRBV28 to TRBJ2-2; possible D gene TRBD1, 5 bases. CDR1 MDHEN and CDR2 SYDVKM come from the germline V gene. V lost 2 bases to trimming and J lost 4 bases, with 11 bases between them. The CDR3 is 15 amino acids. The variable domain in full, completed from reference TRBV28 and TRBJ2-2, reads DVKVTQSSRYLVKRTGEKVFLECVQDMDHENMFWYRQDPGLGLRLIYFSYDVKMKEKGDIPEGYSVSREKKERFSLILESASTNQTSMYLCASSLVRAVTGELFFGEGSRLTVL.

The V call is TRBV20-1, the J call TRBJ1-2; no clear D. The germline V gene has CDR1 DFQATT and CDR2 SNEGSKA (reference sequence). The CDR3 consists of 11 residues. Trimming stripped 5 bases from V and 3 bases from J, with 7 bases between. This chain's CDR3 is CSAAIDYGYTF. Here the CDR3 DNA reads TGCAGTGCTGCTATCGACTATGGCTACACCTTC.

The rearrangement uses TRBV7-3 and TRBJ1-1; tentatively, D is TRBD1 (5 bases). The CDR3 is 15 amino acids. CDR1 SGHTA and CDR2 FQGTGA come from the germline V gene. Trimming removed 2 bases at V and 2 bases at J, with 12 bases between. As DNA, the CDR3 is TGTGCCAGCAGCTTACTAGGGGAGGGTAACACTGAAGCTTTCTTT. Its protein is CASSLLGEGNTEAFF.

This chain uses TRBV5-1 with TRBJ2-1, with TRBD2 matching over 13 bases. Germline-derived CDR1 and CDR2 are SGHRS and YFSETQ. The CDR3 runs 17 residues. V gave up 1 base and J gave up 2 bases; unmatched junction bases: 3. The CDR3 loop is CASSLSTSGRAYNEQFF. DNA of the CDR3: TGCGCCAGCAGCTTGAGTACTAGCGGGAGGGCCTACAATGAGCAGTTCTTC.

This clone was detected once. This chain connects TRBV28 to TRBJ2-5; D is undetermined. Germline V CDR1 and CDR2: MDHEN, SYDVKM. Trimming cost V 4 bases and J 5 bases, with 8 bases left between them. This CDR3 is 12 amino acids long. The CDR3: CASSSGRETQYF. The CDR3 DNA reads TGTGCCAGCAGTTCTGGTCGGGAGACCCAGTACTTC. The entire variable domain, with the rest obtained from reference TRBV28 and TRBJ2-5, is as follows: DVKVTQSSRYLVKRTGEKVFLECVQDMDHENMFWYRQDPGLGLRLIYFSYDVKMKEKGDIPEGYSVSREKKERFSLILESASTNQTSMYLCASSSGRETQYFGPGTRLLVL.

The rearrangement uses TRBV10-2 and TRBJ2-7, with 8 bases aligning to TRBD1. With V trimmed by 10 bases and J by 1 base, 6 bases remained unmatched. This CDR3 is 13 amino acids long. Germline V gene sequence: CDR1 WSHSY, CDR2 SAAADI. The CDR3 is CATRQGRSYEQYF. The CDR3 DNA sequence: TGCGCCACCAGACAGGGGCGGTCCTACGAGCAGTACTTC.

The chain's CDR3 is CASRTSLEGAQYF. The CDR3 nucleotides are TGTGCCAGCAGGACTAGCTTAGAAGGGGCGCAGTATTTT. This chain connects TRBV7-9 to TRBJ2-3; 7 bases agree with TRBD2. V dropped 6 bases and J dropped 10; count of bases not matched to a gene: 10. CDR3 length: 13 residues. Germline assignment: CDR1 SEHNR and CDR2 FQNEAQ (reference sequence).

This clone was picked up a small number of times. V gene TRBV7-9 combines with J gene TRBJ1-5; D uncertain. Trimming removed 0 bases from V and 5 bases from J, with 5 bases in between. This CDR3 region has 13 residues. From germline, CDR1 is SEHNR and CDR2 FQNEAQ (reference sequence). CDR3 protein: CASSLAPYQPQHF. In DNA form, the CDR3 reads TGTGCCAGCAGCTTAGCGCCTTATCAGCCCCAGCATTTT.

J is TRBJ2-1 and V is TRBV11-3, with D possibly matching TRBD2 (6 bases). The V gene's germline CDR1 is SGHNT and CDR2 YENEEA. V dropped 3 bases and J dropped 7 bases, with 16 bases sitting between them. This CDR3 has 15 residues. The CDR3 sequence: CASSFDGRSVNEQFF. CDR3 coding DNA: TGTGCCAGCAGCTTCGACGGGAGAAGTGTAAATGAGCAGTTCTTC.

A word on this clone: The same CDR3 arises from other DNA sequences in this sample as well. This chain links TRBV6-1 with TRBJ1-1, with a possible D match to TRBD1 (6 bases). The CDR3 loop spans 15 amino acids. Germline values: CDR1 MNHNS, CDR2 SASEGT. V was clipped by 0 bases and J by 4 bases, with 12 bases between them. The CDR3 nucleotides are TGTGCCAGCAGTGAAGCTTGGGGGGCAGGCACTGAAGCTTTCTTT. Translation gives CASSEAWGAGTEAFF.

This clone was observed a few times. This sample includes further DNA sequences coding for the same CDR3. This rearrangement joins TRBV18 to TRBJ1-1; 7 bases map to TRBD1. In germline, CDR1 is KGHSH, CDR2 LQKENI. CDR3 length equals 13 residues. V shed 3 bases and J 5 bases; nucleotides not matched to a gene: 3. The chain's CDR3 is CASSPTGRTEAFF. The CDR3 nucleotides are TGTGCCAGCTCACCGACAGGGAGGACTGAAGCTTTCTTT.